The 19 T cell receptor beta chains reported below all come from one sample, sequenced in a study of vaccination effects on CD4 cells after COVID-19. Which antigens these TCRs recognize remains unknown. With the ViraFEST assay, the study expanded antigen-specific CD4+ T cells using viral peptide pools, then sequenced them. Cultured cells yielded isolated CD4+ T cells after less than 11 days. All study participants received two doses of BNT162b2 or mRNA-1273 vaccine. Here immunoSEQ multiplex PCR was the method, and the copy in TCRdb shows in-frame clones only, minus some. The repertoire holds tens of thousands of clones, around 75% seen once, with approximately 15% in the top ten. Sequenced material: CD4+ T cells from PBMCs cultured with HCoV-229E spike peptides, taken after COVID-19 vaccination. Receptors originate from a human donor who received a COVID-19 vaccine.

This sequence joins TRBV19 and TRBJ1-2; weak D call: TRBD1 (5 bases). CDR3 length: 14 residues. V was pared by 1 base and J by 3 bases, with 9 bases between. Germline CDR1 and CDR2: LNHDA and SQIVND (reference sequence). CDR3 region: CASSIARGYYGYTF. The CDR3 bases are TGTGCCAGTAGTATAGCAAGGGGATACTATGGCTACACCTTC.

Only a few counts were recorded for this clone. The chain joins TRBV7-8 to TRBJ2-1; no clear D. The length of the CDR3 is 15 residues. Germline values: CDR1 SGHVS, CDR2 FQNEAQ. V lost 3 bases and J lost 8, with 17 bases in between. CDR3 loop: CASSFFLGSSYEQFF. CDR3 coding DNA: TGTGCCAGCAGCTTTTTCCTGGGCTCTTCGTATGAGCAGTTCTTC.

The DNA for the CDR3 is TGTGCCAGCAGCTTAGTCCCGGGTACGAACACTGAAGCTTTCTTT. It specifies CASSLVPGTNTEAFF. This sequence joins TRBV7-2 and TRBJ1-1; D remains ambiguous. The CDR3 is 15 amino acids. CDR1 SGHTA and CDR2 FQGNSA come from the germline V gene. The germline V and J ends were trimmed by 1 base and 1 base, with 10 bases remaining between them.

The V and J genes are TRBV5-1 and TRBJ1-6, with D possibly matching TRBD1 (5 bases). This CDR3 is 14 amino acids long. V lost 5 bases to trimming and J lost 6 bases, with 12 bases between them. Germline V gives CDR1 SGHRS, CDR2 YFSETQ. The CDR3 here is CASSRDFGNSPLHF. The CDR3 nucleotides are TGCGCCAGCAGTAGGGACTTCGGTAATTCACCCCTCCACTTT.

This chain connects TRBV20-1 to TRBJ1-6; D perhaps matches TRBD1 (6 bases). This CDR3 has 13 amino acids. CDR1 is DFQATT and CDR2 is SNEGSKA in the germline V gene (reference sequence). V was cut by 3 bases and J by 8 bases, with 11 bases left in between. The CDR3 reads CSASMAGDSPLHF. DNA for the CDR3: TGCAGTGCTAGTATGGCAGGGGATTCACCCCTCCACTTT.

The rearrangement uses TRBV3-1 (or the pseudogene TRBV3-2) and TRBJ1-2; D uncertain. Trimming stripped 0 bases from V and 7 bases from J, with 9 bases between. The CDR3 loop spans 13 amino acids. Germline-derived CDR1 and CDR2 are LGHDT and YNNKEL (reference sequence). The CDR3 reads CASSQDRAAGYTF. The DNA for the CDR3 is TGTGCCAGCAGCCAAGATCGGGCGGCTGGCTACACCTTC.

The rearrangement links TRBV7-9 to TRBJ1-1; 7 nucleotides line up with TRBD1. Trimming took 4 bases from V and 1 from J; bases not matched to a gene: 6. Germline CDR1 is SEHNR and CDR2 is FQNEAQ (reference sequence). CDR3 size: 15 residues. The CDR3 sequence is CASSSYRGSNTEAFF. The CDR3 DNA follows: TGTGCCAGCAGCTCATACAGGGGTTCGAACACTGAAGCTTTCTTT. Using reference TRBV7-9 and TRBJ1-1 for the parts outside the CDR3, the full variable domain is DTGVSQNPRHKITKRGQNVTFRCDPISEHNRLYWYRQTLGQGPEFLTYFQNEAQLEKSRLLSDRFSAERPKGSFSTLEIQRTEQGDSAMYLCASSSYRGSNTEAFFGQGTRLTVV.

Written as DNA, the CDR3 is TGTGCCAGCAGCCACCTTAACGCAGTTTCAACTAATGAAAAACTGTTTTTT. Translated: CASSHLNAVSTNEKLFF. The rearrangement joins TRBV11-2 to TRBJ1-4; D is ambiguous. V was cut by 5 bases and J by 0 bases, with 16 bases left in between. Germline CDR1 reads SGHAT; CDR2 reads FQNNGV. The CDR3 spans 17 residues. Full variable domain (remainder filled in from reference TRBV11-2 and TRBJ1-4): EAGVAQSPRYKIIEKRQSVAFWCNPISGHATLYWYQQILGQGPKLLIQFQNNGVVDDSQLPKDRFSAERLKGVDSTLKIQPAKLEDSAVYLCASSHLNAVSTNEKLFFGSGTQLSVL.

The chain joins TRBV30 to TRBJ2-5; 8 nucleotides agree with TRBD2. Germline loops: CDR1 GTSNPN, CDR2 SVGIG (reference sequence). The CDR3 covers 14 residues. With V trimmed by 6 bases and J by 5 bases, 11 bases remained unmatched. For the CDR3, the DNA is TGTGCCTGTTCCGGGGGGGCTCTGAGTGAGACCCAGTACTTC. It yields the protein CACSGGALSETQYF.

V and J are TRBV19 and TRBJ1-5; perhaps TRBD1 as D (5 bases). The germline V gene has CDR1 LNHDA and CDR2 SQIVND (reference sequence). CDR3 length equals 14 residues. V was pared by 2 bases and J by 1 base, with 6 bases between. The CDR3 loop reads CASSIRDSNQPQHF. In nucleotides, the CDR3 is TGTGCCAGTAGTATACGGGACAGCAATCAGCCCCAGCATTTT. The full variable domain, rest sourced from reference TRBV19 and TRBJ1-5, is DGGITQSPKYLFRKEGQNVTLSCEQNLNHDAMYWYRQDPGQGLRLIYYSQIVNDFQKGDIAEGYSVSREKKESFPLTVTSAQKNPTAFYLCASSIRDSNQPQHFGDGTRLSIL.

The J gene is TRBJ2-7, the V gene TRBV6-5; no definite D call. With 10 bases removed from V and 6 bases from J, the gap between germline ends came to 16 bases. The CDR3 spans 12 residues. Germline V gives CDR1 MNHEY, CDR2 SVGAGI. The CDR3 protein is CATKRVNTEQYF. The CDR3 DNA is TGTGCCACCAAAAGGGTTAACACCGAGCAGTACTTC.

As DNA, the CDR3 is TGTGCCAGCAGCGACTATAATGAGCAGTTCTTC. It is translated as CASSDYNEQFF. The rearrangement links TRBV12-3 or TRBV12-4 to TRBJ2-1; TRBD2 might be the D (5 bases). Trimming took 6 bases from V and 7 from J, leaving 7 bases between them. This CDR3 spans 11 amino acids.

This clone was counted only a few times. This CDR3 reads CASSEYFRAGEPHEQYF. CDR3 sequence (DNA): TGCGCCAGCAGTGAGTATTTCCGGGCAGGGGAGCCCCACGAGCAGTACTTC. The chain couples TRBV10-1 to TRBJ2-7, with D perhaps matching TRBD1 (6 bases). The CDR3 has 17 amino acids. Germline values: CDR1 WNHNN, CDR2 SYGVQD (reference sequence). The germline V and J ends were trimmed by 1 base and 5 bases, with 21 bases remaining between them.

The chain carries TRBV27 and TRBJ2-2; D unresolved. Trimming shortened V by 6 bases and J by 5 bases, and 7 bases separated the two germline ends. Looked up from germline, CDR1 is MNHEY and CDR2 is SMNVEV (reference sequence). The CDR3 is 12 amino acids. CDR3 in amino acids: CASSPLTGELFF. The DNA for the CDR3 is TGTGCCAGCAGCCCGCTGACCGGGGAGCTGTTTTTT.

This rearrangement joins TRBV29-1 to TRBJ2-2; a weak D match, TRBD1 (5 bases). Germline V lookup: CDR1 SQVTM, CDR2 ANQGSEA. V was cut by 7 bases and J by 0 bases, with 9 bases left in between. The CDR3 runs 13 residues. In DNA, the CDR3 is TGCAGCGCGGACACCCCGAACACCGGGGAGCTGTTTTTT. It translates to CSADTPNTGELFF.

This clone was seen a handful of times. The chain employs TRBV11-3 and TRBJ2-3; D ambiguous. This CDR3 contains 14 residues. Germline loops: CDR1 SGHNT, CDR2 YENEEA. V was trimmed by 8 bases and J by 2 bases, leaving 14 bases between them. This CDR3 is CASGISADTDTQYF. In nucleotides, the CDR3 is TGTGCCAGCGGCATCAGTGCCGACACAGATACGCAGTATTTT.

The chain employs TRBV15 and TRBJ2-1, with 7 bases that match TRBD2. The CDR3 length is 15 residues. The V gene end was trimmed by 5 bases and the J gene end by 3 bases; junction bases not matched to a gene: 7. Germline V gives CDR1 LNHNV, CDR2 YYDKDF (reference sequence). CDR3: CATSDSGVVYNEQFF. The DNA for the CDR3 is TGTGCCACCAGCGACAGCGGGGTAGTCTACAATGAGCAGTTCTTC.

The V gene is TRBV27, the J gene TRBJ2-1; tentatively, D is TRBD2 (5 bases). CDR3 length: 15 amino acids. CDR1 and CDR2 (germline): MNHEY, SMNVEV (reference sequence). V was trimmed by 2 bases and J by 10 bases, leaving 18 bases between them. In DNA, the CDR3 is TGTGCCAGCAGTTTAGGGAGCTCCTACAATGAAGAGCAGTTCTTC. Translated, it gives CASSLGSSYNEEQFF.

This clone was recorded once. The chain uses TRBV4-1 and TRBJ2-4, with no clear D. Trimming took off 3 bases at V and 0 bases at J, with 9 bases between the two ends. The CDR3 spans 15 residues. Germline values: CDR1 MGHRA, CDR2 YSYEKL. The CDR3 spells CASSHGRLAKNIQYF. The CDR3 DNA is TGCGCCAGCAGCCATGGGCGGCTAGCCAAAAACATTCAGTACTTC.